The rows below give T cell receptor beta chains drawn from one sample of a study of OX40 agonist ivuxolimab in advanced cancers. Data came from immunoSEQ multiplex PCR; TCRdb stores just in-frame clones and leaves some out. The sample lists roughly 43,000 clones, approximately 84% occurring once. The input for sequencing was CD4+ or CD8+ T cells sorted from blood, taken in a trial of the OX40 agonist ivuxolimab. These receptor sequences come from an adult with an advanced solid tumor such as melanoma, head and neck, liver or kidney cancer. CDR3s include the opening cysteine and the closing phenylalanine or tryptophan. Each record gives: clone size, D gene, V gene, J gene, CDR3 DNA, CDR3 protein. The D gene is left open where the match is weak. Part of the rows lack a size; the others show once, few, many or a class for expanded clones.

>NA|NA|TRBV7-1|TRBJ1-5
TGTGCCAGCAGCTTAGGTCGAGCATATCAGCCCCAGCATTTT
CASSLGRAYQPQHF
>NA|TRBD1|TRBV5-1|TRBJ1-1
TGCGCCAGCAGCACCGGACAGGGGAACGGAAACACTGAAGCTTTCTTT
CASSTGQGNGNTEAFF
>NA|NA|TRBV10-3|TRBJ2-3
TGTGCCATTGCGCCTGGGGGCACAGATACGCAGTATTTT
CAIAPGGTDTQYF
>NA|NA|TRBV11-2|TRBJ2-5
TGTGCCAGCAGCTTATCTAGGTGGGATGAGACCCAGTACTTC
CASSLSRWDETQYF
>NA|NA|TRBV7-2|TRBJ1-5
TGTGCCAGCAGCTTAGATTGGAATCAGCCCCAGCATTTT
CASSLDWNQPQHF
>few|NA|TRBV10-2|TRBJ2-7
TGCGCCAGCAGTGAGTCTGTCGGTTCCGAGCAGTACTTC
CASSESVGSEQYF
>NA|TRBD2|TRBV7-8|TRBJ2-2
TGTGCCAGCAGTGCACTAGCGGGGGGGCTCTCAAGGCGATACGGGGAGCTGTTTTTT
CASSALAGGLSRRYGELFF
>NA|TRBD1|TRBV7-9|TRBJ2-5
TGTGCCAGCAGCTTAGGGACAGGGATGGAAGAGACCCAGTACTTC
CASSLGTGMEETQYF
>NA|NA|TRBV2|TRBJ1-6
TGTGCCAGCAGTGCGCTAGGACGGAATAATTCACCCCTCCACTTT
CASSALGRNNSPLHF
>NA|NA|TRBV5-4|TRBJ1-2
TGTGCCAGCAGCTTACAGGGCGACTATGGCTACACCTTC
CASSLQGDYGYTF
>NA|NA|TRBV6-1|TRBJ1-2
TGTGCCATCTATAAGACAGAAACCCCGAGGAGCTACACCTTC
CAIYKTETPRSYTF
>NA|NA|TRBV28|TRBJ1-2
TGTGCCAGCAGTTCAGATTCGAGGGGTGGCTACACCTTC
CASSSDSRGGYTF
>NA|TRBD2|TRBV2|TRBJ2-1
TGTGCCAGCACCATAACTAGCGGGAGCAATGAGCAGTTCTTC
CASTITSGSNEQFF
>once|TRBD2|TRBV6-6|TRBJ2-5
TGTGCCAGCAGTTGGACTAGCGGGCAAGAGACCCAGTACTTC
CASSWTSGQETQYF
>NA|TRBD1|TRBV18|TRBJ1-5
TGTGCCAGCTCACCCGATCCAGGGGGTAATCAGCCCCAGCATTTT
CASSPDPGGNQPQHF
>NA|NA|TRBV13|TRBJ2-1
TGTGCCAGCAGCTTAGTTGGCTCCTACAATGAGCAGTTCTTC
CASSLVGSYNEQFF
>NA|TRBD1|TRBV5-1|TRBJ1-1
TGCGCCAGCAGCACTGGGGACAGTCCGAACACTGAAGCTTTCTTT
CASSTGDSPNTEAFF
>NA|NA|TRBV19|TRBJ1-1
TGTGCCAGTAGTATTTTTAGGACGAACACTGAAGCTTTCTTT
CASSIFRTNTEAFF
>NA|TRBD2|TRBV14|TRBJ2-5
TGTGCCAGCAGCCAACTAGCGGGAGTGGACCAGTACTTC
CASSQLAGVDQYF
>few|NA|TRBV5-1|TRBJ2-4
TGCGCCAGCAGCGAACGAATGAGAGGGAAAAACATTCAGTACTTC
CASSERMRGKNIQYF
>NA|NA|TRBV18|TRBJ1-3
TGTGCCAGCTCGCACACAAGCGGGGTAATCTCTGGAAACACCATATATTTT
CASSHTSGVISGNTIYF
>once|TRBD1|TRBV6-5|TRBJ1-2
TGTGCCAGCAGCCTTCGAGACAGGGGGCCGGGCTACACCTTC
CASSLRDRGPGYTF
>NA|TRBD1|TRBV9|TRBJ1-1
TGTGCCAGCAGCGTAAGCGGCCACGGACAGGCCTTTGAATCTTTCTTT
CASSVSGHGQAFESFF
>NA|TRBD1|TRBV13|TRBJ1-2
TGTGCCAGCAGTACACAGGGGGCGCAGAGCTATGGCTACACCTTC
CASSTQGAQSYGYTF
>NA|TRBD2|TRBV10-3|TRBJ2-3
TGTGCCATCAGTGAGTCGCTTTTTCGGAGAGTGGCGGGAGGGCCGGGGAGCACAGATACGCAGTATTTT
CAISESLFRRVAGGPGSTDTQYF
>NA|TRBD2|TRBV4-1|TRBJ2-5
TGCGCCAGCAGCCAAGATTATGCGGGGGGGCGAGAGACCCAGTACTTC
CASSQDYAGGRETQYF
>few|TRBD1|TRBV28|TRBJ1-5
TGTGCCACAGGGGGGGTTGAACAGCCCCAGCATTTT
CATGGVEQPQHF
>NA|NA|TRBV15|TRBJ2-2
TGTGCCACCAGCAACTTATACACCGGGGAGCTGTTTTTT
CATSNLYTGELFF
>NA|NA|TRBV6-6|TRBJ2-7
TGTGCCAGCAGTTATCCTGGCGGCAGTAGGGTCCACGAGCAGTACTTC
CASSYPGGSRVHEQYF
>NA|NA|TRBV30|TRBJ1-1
TGTGCCTGGAGTGGTGTTTCTGAAGCTTTCTTT
CAWSGVSEAFF
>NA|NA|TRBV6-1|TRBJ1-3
TGTGCCAGCAGTGAAGTGGGAGGTGGAGACACCATATATTTT
CASSEVGGGDTIYF
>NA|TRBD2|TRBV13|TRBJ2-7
TGTGCCAGCAGTTTGGGACTAGCGGGAGGGTACGAGCAGTACTTC
CASSLGLAGGYEQYF
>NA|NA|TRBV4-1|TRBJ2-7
TGCGCCAGCAGCCTAGGCGGTAGCGCGACCTACGAGCAGTACTTC
CASSLGGSATYEQYF
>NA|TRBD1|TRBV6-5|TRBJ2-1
TGTGCCAGCAGTCTTGGGACAGGTTACTACAATGAGCAGTTCTTC
CASSLGTGYYNEQFF
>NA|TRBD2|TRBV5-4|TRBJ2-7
TGTGCCAGCAGCCCCATGACTAGCGGGGACGAGCAGTACTTC
CASSPMTSGDEQYF
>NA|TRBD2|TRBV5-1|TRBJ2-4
TGCGCCAGCAGCCTGGGACTAGACCAAAACATTCAGTACTTC
CASSLGLDQNIQYF
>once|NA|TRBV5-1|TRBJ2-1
TGCGCCAGCAGCTTGGAGGGCCCTAAGAATGAGCAGTTCTTC
CASSLEGPKNEQFF
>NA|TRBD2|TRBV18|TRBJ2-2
TGTGCCAGCTCACCCTCCGGGACTAGCGGGATCACCGGGGAGCTGTTTTTT
CASSPSGTSGITGELFF
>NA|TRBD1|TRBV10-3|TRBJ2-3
TGTGCCATCAGTCCCGGGACAGGGGTCAACACAGATACGCAGTATTTT
CAISPGTGVNTDTQYF
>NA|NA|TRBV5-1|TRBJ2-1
TGCGCCAGCAGCTTGGACTCCGTGAATGAGCAGTTCTTC
CASSLDSVNEQFF
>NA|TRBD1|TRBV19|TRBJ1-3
TGTGCCAGTAGTAGATCCGGGACAGAAACTGGAAACACCATATATTTT
CASSRSGTETGNTIYF
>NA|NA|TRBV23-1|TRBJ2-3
TGCGCCAGCAGTCAATCGCGGGGAGATACGCAGTATTTT
CASSQSRGDTQYF
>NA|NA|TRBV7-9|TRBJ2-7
TGTGCCAGCAGCCCCTTTTCCTACGAGCAGTACTTC
CASSPFSYEQYF
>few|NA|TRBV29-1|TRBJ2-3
TGCAGCGGTCAACAGGGTCCAACGCAGTATTTT
CSGQQGPTQYF
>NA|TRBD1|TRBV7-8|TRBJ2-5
TGTGCCAGCAGCTTAGCGTGGGGACAGGTGAACGGGGAGACCCAGTACTTC
CASSLAWGQVNGETQYF
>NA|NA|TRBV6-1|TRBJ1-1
TGTGCCAGCAGTGACCCAGGGTTCACTGAAGCTTTCTTT
CASSDPGFTEAFF
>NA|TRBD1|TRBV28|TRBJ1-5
TGTGCCAGCAGTTCCACCGGGACAGGGGGGAAGCAGCCCCAGCATTTT
CASSSTGTGGKQPQHF
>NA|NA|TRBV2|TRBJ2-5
TGTGCCAGCAGCTCACAAGAGACCCAGTACTTC
CASSSQETQYF
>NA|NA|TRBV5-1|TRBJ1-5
TGCGCCAGCAGCTTGGAGGGGACACCTAATCAGCCCCAGCATTTT
CASSLEGTPNQPQHF